The next 4 T cell receptor beta chains were all read from a single sample in a study of blood T cell repertoires in COVID-19. Sequenced by immunoSEQ multiplex PCR; TCRdb stores in-frame clones only, minus some. Among about 180,000 clones listed, less than 85% were seen once. The sequencing input was PBMCs or T cells enriched from blood (not recorded which). The receptors were sampled from a man in his 60s who had recovered from COVID-19.

The chain has TRBV7-2 and TRBJ1-6; D is unresolved. Germline assignment: CDR1 SGHTA and CDR2 FQGNSA. V gave up 2 bases and J gave up 8 bases, with 13 bases separating them. CDR3 size: 15 residues. The CDR3 reads CASSLLQATDSPLHF. CDR3 DNA: TGTGCCAGCAGCTTACTGCAGGCCACGGATTCACCCCTCCACTTT.

Regarding this clone: Compared with germline, one end of the junction differs, possibly owing to a read error. V gene TRBV12-3 or TRBV12-4 combines with J gene TRBJ1-2; no clear D. This CDR3 has 11 amino acids. CDR3 residues: CASRSYEAYDF. The CDR3 nucleotides are TGTGCCAGCAGATCTTATGAAGCCTATGACTTC.

This clone showed up many times. The gene calls are TRBV28 and TRBJ1-5; possible D gene TRBD1, 6 bases. Deletions cut 4 bases from V and 5 bases from J, with 9 bases between. The CDR3 length is 13 residues. Germline V gene data show CDR1 as MDHEN and CDR2 as SYDVKM. In nucleotides, the CDR3 is TGTGCCAGCAGTTCGACAGGATATCAGCCCCAGCATTTT. Translating gives CASSSTGYQPQHF. Filled out from reference TRBV28 and TRBJ1-5, the complete variable domain reads DVKVTQSSRYLVKRTGEKVFLECVQDMDHENMFWYRQDPGLGLRLIYFSYDVKMKEKGDIPEGYSVSREKKERFSLILESASTNQTSMYLCASSSTGYQPQHFGDGTRLSIL.

This clone was recorded once. The V call is TRBV7-8, the J call TRBJ2-7; maybe TRBD1 (6 bases). The CDR3 has 15 amino acids. From germline, CDR1 is SGHVS and CDR2 FQNEAQ. The ends were cut back, 0 bases at V and 2 bases at J, with 11 bases in the middle. The CDR3 spells CASSLAVGGPYEQYF. DNA for the CDR3: TGTGCCAGCAGCTTAGCGGTTGGGGGCCCCTACGAGCAGTACTTC.